This T cell receptor (beta chain) was documented in a study of T cell repertoires in cytomegalovirus infection. Study overall: An indication of both CMV infection and matching HLA type came from public TCR beta signatures.

In TCRdb, the reads were re-called with MiXCR into one record per CDR3 protein. This table has some 350,000 distinct CDR3 sequences, roughly 20% appearing once. CDR1 and CDR2 from the germline V gene are SNHLY and FYNNEI. The V end lost 7 bases, the J end lost 4 bases, and 16 bases lay between the germline ends. CDR3 length: 14 amino acids. J is TRBJ1-2 and V is TRBV2, with D possibly TRBD1 on 5 matching bases. The specimen sequenced was PBMCs. The TCR comes from a human donor in good health (CMV status not recorded). Some clones in this sample may be carry-over from other donors' samples. The DNA for the CDR3 is TGTGCCAGCACCCCGGCAGGGCTTAGCTATGGCTACACCTTC. Translating it yields CASTPAGLSYGYTF.